This T cell receptor (beta chain) was sequenced for a study of T cells in narcolepsy. The CDR3 has 14 amino acids. Trimming at V came to 4 bases and at J to 2 bases, leaving 1 base not matched to a gene. CDR1 MNHNS and CDR2 SASEGT come from the germline V gene. TCRdb keeps only in-frame clones here, not all; method: immunoSEQ multiplex PCR. The table shows about 40,000 clones, with around 88% occurring only once. This chain uses TRBV6-1 with TRBJ1-1; 10 bases fit TRBD1. The specimen sequenced was CD45RA- memory CD4+ T cells from PBMCs. This receptor was identified in a human donor with narcolepsy. CDR3 in DNA: TGTGCCAGCAGTGGGGACAGGGGTAACACTGAAGCTTTCTTT. Residues: CASSGDRGNTEAFF.